These T cell receptor beta chains were read from a single sample in a study of neurological immune-mediated disorders. TCRdb itself ran the 5' RACE reads through MiXCR, one entry per CDR3 protein. The sample lists about 14,000 distinct CDR3 sequences; approximately 7.7% were seen once. The sequencing sample was made of CD8+ T cells from blood. The source of these receptors is a woman in her thirties or forties in good health. Both conserved end residues are part of each CDR3. The order of the fields is V gene, clone size, D gene, CDR3 protein. D genes are given only for firm matches. Size is stated for part of the rows, as once, few or many counts, or as a class when the clone is expanded.

V gene: TRBV12-3/TRBV12-4; clone size: many; D gene: NA; CDR3 protein: CASSPPGSFYEQFF
V gene: TRBV5-1; clone size: many; D gene: NA; CDR3 protein: CASSFSETANKAEKLFF
V gene: TRBV3-1; clone size: NA; D gene: NA; CDR3 protein: CASSPEAGRIAYEQYF
V gene: TRBV28; clone size: many; D gene: NA; CDR3 protein: CASSFRGDGEQYF
V gene: TRBV5-1; clone size: many; D gene: NA; CDR3 protein: CASSPLPDAIAYEQYF
V gene: TRBV4-1; clone size: many; D gene: TRBD2; CDR3 protein: CASSQGLAGREGETQYF
V gene: TRBV6-1; clone size: many; D gene: NA; CDR3 protein: CASSEGHLATIYEQYF
V gene: TRBV27; clone size: many; D gene: NA; CDR3 protein: CASGDSGGNIQYF
V gene: TRBV12-3/TRBV12-4; clone size: many; D gene: NA; CDR3 protein: CASSFPRELGGELFF
V gene: TRBV12-3/TRBV12-4; clone size: medium-sized; D gene: NA; CDR3 protein: CASSLTGRQSTDTQYF
V gene: TRBV9; clone size: many; D gene: NA; CDR3 protein: CASSVFSYNEQFF
V gene: TRBV10-2; clone size: many; D gene: NA; CDR3 protein: CASSMLGVGLPHNYGYTF
V gene: TRBV25-1; clone size: many; D gene: NA; CDR3 protein: CASSDVLFRETQYF
V gene: TRBV20-1; clone size: many; D gene: NA; CDR3 protein: CSADRDGLGKLFF
V gene: TRBV6-6; clone size: many; D gene: TRBD2; CDR3 protein: CASSYLLAGGGDDEQFF
V gene: TRBV11-2; clone size: many; D gene: NA; CDR3 protein: CASSLVPDDTQYF
V gene: TRBV28; clone size: many; D gene: TRBD2; CDR3 protein: CASSFLAVSSYEQYF